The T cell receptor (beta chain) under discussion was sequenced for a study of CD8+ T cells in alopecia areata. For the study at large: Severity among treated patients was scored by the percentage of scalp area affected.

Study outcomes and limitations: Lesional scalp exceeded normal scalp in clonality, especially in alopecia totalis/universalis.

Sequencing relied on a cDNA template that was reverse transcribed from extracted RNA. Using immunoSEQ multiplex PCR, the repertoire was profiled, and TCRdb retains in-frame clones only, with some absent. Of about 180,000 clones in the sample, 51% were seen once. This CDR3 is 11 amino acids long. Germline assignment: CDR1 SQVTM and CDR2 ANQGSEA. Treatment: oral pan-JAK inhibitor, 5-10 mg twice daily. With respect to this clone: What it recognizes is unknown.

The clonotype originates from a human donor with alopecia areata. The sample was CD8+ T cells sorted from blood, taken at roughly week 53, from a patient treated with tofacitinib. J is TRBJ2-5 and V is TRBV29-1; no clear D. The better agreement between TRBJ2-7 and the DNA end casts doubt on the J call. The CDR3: CSVKLSYEQYF. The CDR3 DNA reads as TGCAGCGTTAAACTCTCCTACGAGCAGTACTTC.